This entry lists 3 T cell receptor beta chains sequenced from one sample in a study of cytomegalovirus exposure and HLA in healthy donors (dated by TCRdb to about 2017). Library preparation used the immunoSEQ multiplex PCR assay. A mixture of 60 forward primers for TCR Vbeta segments and 13 reverse primers for TCR Jbeta segments was used in the multiplex PCR. This immuneACCESS table, as held by TCRdb, lists in-frame sequences with V and J called but not all clones. Of the missing ones, under half trace to an unresolved V gene in checked studies; the others have no known cause. The sample table contains 150,000 to 200,000 clones; only one count was recorded for around 75% of them. About 3.1% of the sample comes from the top ten. The sequencing sample was made of PBMCs. All receptors come from a male donor in good health and CMV-seronegative.

V and J are TRBV7-3 and TRBJ1-2, with 8 bases identical to TRBD1. The germline V gene has CDR1 SGHTA and CDR2 FQGTGA. CDR3 size: 15 residues. V lost 2 bases to trimming and J lost 3 bases; unmatched junction nucleotides: 5. The CDR3 DNA is TGTGCCAGCAGCTTAGGGACAGGCCTGGACTATGGCTACACCTTC. Translating it yields CASSLGTGLDYGYTF.

The sample holds a few counts of this clone. The same CDR3 arises from other DNA sequences in this sample as well. The chain combines TRBV2 with TRBJ1-5; TRBD1 agrees at 8 bases. The junction had 2 bases not matched to a gene; V was cut back by 6 bases and J by 4 bases. CDR3 length: 13 residues. From germline, CDR1 is SNHLY and CDR2 FYNNEI. The CDR3 sequence: CASRGQANQPQHF. CDR3 DNA: TGTGCCAGCAGGGGACAGGCTAATCAGCCCCAGCATTTT.

The V gene is TRBV2, the J gene TRBJ1-2; D is unresolved. With 5 bases removed from V and 7 bases from J, the gap between germline ends came to 8 bases. The CDR3 covers 11 residues. CDR1 and CDR2 (germline): SNHLY, FYNNEI. The DNA for the CDR3 is TGTGCCAGCAGTAAGCGACTTGGCTACACCTTC. Amino acids: CASSKRLGYTF.